These 20 T cell receptor beta chains originate from one sample sequenced in a study of radiation and T cells in renal cell carcinoma. Time point in this sample: baseline pretreatment blood. Treatment described: 15 Gy SBRT to primary tumor, nephrectomy 4 weeks later. Repertoires were generated with immunoSEQ multiplex PCR, while TCRdb's copy carries only in-frame clones and drops some. Here the sample spans some 100,000 clones, 82% being singletons. This material consisted of blood, taken from a patient whose treatment included radiotherapy and nephrectomy. Receptors were obtained from a man aged 60 to 69 with renal cell carcinoma.

The rearrangement links TRBV6-1 to TRBJ1-1; tentatively, D is TRBD1 (5 bases). The CDR3 totals 12 residues. The germline V gene has CDR1 MNHNS and CDR2 SASEGT. V dropped 7 bases and J dropped 5 bases, with 11 bases sitting between them. CDR3 bases: TGTGCCAGCACAGGGCTGGGGACTGAAGCTTTCTTT. The encoded protein is CASTGLGTEAFF.

The chain links TRBV7-8 to TRBJ1-2, with D perhaps matching TRBD1 (6 bases). In germline, CDR1 is SGHVS, CDR2 FQNEAQ. This CDR3 has 16 residues. V dropped 5 bases and J dropped 3 bases, with 19 bases sitting between them. This chain's CDR3 is CASSLGRTAGDYGYTF. The CDR3 DNA reads TGTGCCAGCAGCCTGGGGAGGACAGCCGGCGACTATGGCTACACCTTC.

This clone was found once. The chain has TRBV11-2 and TRBJ2-7, with TRBD1 matching 7 bases. Losses at the gene ends were 3 bases for V and 5 bases for J; bases not matched to a gene: 7. Germline V gives CDR1 SGHAT, CDR2 FQNNGV. The CDR3 totals 14 residues. The CDR3 bases are TGTGCCAGCAGCTTGCCCTCAACAGGGGACGAGCAGTACTTC. This codes for CASSLPSTGDEQYF.

The V gene is TRBV30, the J gene TRBJ2-2; a weak D match, TRBD2 (7 bases). Per the germline V gene, CDR1 is GTSNPN and CDR2 is SVGIG (reference sequence). Between the trimmed V and J ends, which lost 0 bases and 7 bases, there was a span of 21 bases. The CDR3 loop spans 17 amino acids. CDR3: CAWSVGAGEGWSGELFF. In DNA form, the CDR3 reads TGTGCCTGGAGTGTGGGGGCGGGAGAGGGATGGAGCGGGGAGCTGTTTTTT.

The rearrangement links TRBV18 to TRBJ2-5; D is perhaps TRBD1 or TRBD2 (6 bases each). CDR1 and CDR2 (germline): KGHSH, LQKENI. CDR3 length: 12 amino acids. Trimming cost V 5 bases and J 5 bases, with 9 bases left between them. The CDR3, as DNA: TGTGCCAGCTCAGGGGGGCATGAGACCCAGTACTTC. Protein sequence: CASSGGHETQYF.

The chain employs TRBV11-2 and TRBJ1-3; maybe TRBD1 (5 bases). CDR3 length: 14 residues. Trimming took 3 bases from V and 2 from J, leaving 8 bases between them. Germline V lookup: CDR1 SGHAT, CDR2 FQNNGV. The chain's CDR3 is CASSLGGAGNTIYF. The CDR3, as DNA: TGTGCCAGCAGCTTGGGGGGGGCTGGAAACACCATATATTTT.

CDR3 sequence (DNA): TGTGCCAGCAGCTTACGTGTGGGGACCTCAGAGCAGTTCTTC. Protein sequence: CASSLRVGTSEQFF. The J gene is TRBJ2-1, the V gene TRBV7-2; D possibly uses TRBD1 or TRBD2 (5 bases each). The germline gives CDR1 SGHTA, CDR2 FQGNSA. Trimming took off 2 bases at V and 10 bases at J, with 15 bases between the two ends. The CDR3 runs to 14 residues.

The chain links TRBV2 to TRBJ2-2; 10 bases fit TRBD1. CDR1 is SNHLY, CDR2 FYNNEI, per germline. This CDR3 spans 15 amino acids. Losses at the gene ends were 6 bases for V and 5 bases for J; bases not matched to a gene: 6. The CDR3, as DNA: TGTGCCAGCAGGAGGACAGGGGGGGAAACCGGGGAGCTGTTTTTT. It codes for CASRRTGGETGELFF. Complete variable domain (other parts from reference TRBV2 and TRBJ2-2): EPEVTQTPSHQVTQMGQEVILRCVPISNHLYFYWYRQILGQKVEFLVSFYNNEISEKSEIFDDQFSVERPDGSNFTLKIRSTKLEDSAMYFCASRRTGGETGELFFGEGSRLTVL.

This clone was found a few times. V gene TRBV20-1 combines with J gene TRBJ1-1; D is ambiguous. Germline CDR1 and CDR2: DFQATT and SNEGSKA (reference sequence). This CDR3 contains 11 residues. Written as DNA, the CDR3 is TGCACCACGGACGGGAGAACTGAAGCTTTCTTT. It encodes CTTDGRTEAFF.

This clone was recorded at least ten times. The chain combines TRBV10-3 with TRBJ2-1; D may be TRBD1 (6 bases). CDR3 length equals 13 residues. Germline V lookup: CDR1 ENHRY, CDR2 SYGVKD. V was cut by 4 bases and J by 9 bases, with 13 bases left in between. The CDR3 region is CAISAQEGGEQFF. CDR3 nucleotides: TGTGCCATCAGTGCTCAGGAAGGGGGTGAGCAGTTCTTC.

The chain employs TRBV5-1 and TRBJ2-3; possible D gene TRBD1, 5 bases. Germline V gene sequence: CDR1 SGHRS, CDR2 YFSETQ. The CDR3 is 13 amino acids. The V and J ends lost 3 bases and 6 bases respectively, with 11 bases between them. CDR3 protein: CASSSQGHDTQYF. Written as DNA, the CDR3 is TGCGCCAGCAGCTCGCAGGGTCACGATACGCAGTATTTT. The whole variable domain, filled in from reference TRBV5-1 and TRBJ2-3, reads KAGVTQTPRYLIKTRGQQVTLSCSPISGHRSVSWYQQTPGQGLQFLFEYFSETQRNKGNFPGRFSGRQFSNSRSEMNVSTLELGDSALYLCASSSQGHDTQYFGPGTRLTVL.

The chain carries TRBV19 and TRBJ2-7; weak D call: TRBD2 (6 bases). V was clipped by 3 bases and J by 4 bases, with 19 bases between them. The CDR3 is 16 amino acids. The germline V gene encodes CDR1 LNHDA and CDR2 SQIVND (reference sequence). CDR3 protein: CASSIGSGSGRYEQYF. The CDR3 DNA follows: TGTGCCAGTAGTATCGGTTCCGGGAGTGGACGGTACGAGCAGTACTTC.

This sequence joins TRBV29-1 and TRBJ2-7; 14 positions match TRBD2. The CDR3 extends over 15 amino acids. Per germline, CDR1 SQVTM and CDR2 ANQGSEA. V was clipped by 4 bases and J by 2 bases; unmatched bases: 4. CDR3 nucleotide sequence: TGCAGCGTTGGGGGACTAGCGGGAGAACCCTACGAGCAGTACTTC. Protein sequence: CSVGGLAGEPYEQYF.

This clone turned up a few times. This chain links TRBV19 with TRBJ2-5, with no clear D. Per the germline V gene, CDR1 is LNHDA and CDR2 is SQIVND (reference sequence). This CDR3 comprises 14 residues. V lost 3 bases to trimming and J lost 5 bases, with 13 bases between them. Written as DNA, the CDR3 is TGTGCCAGTAGTATCGGGTCCCCCGGGGAGACCCAGTACTTC. Translation gives CASSIGSPGETQYF.

The genes are TRBV11-2 and TRBJ2-5; possible D gene TRBD1, 6 bases. CDR1 is SGHAT and CDR2 is FQNNGV in the germline V gene. CDR3 length equals 14 residues. V was cut by 5 bases and J by 5 bases, with 15 bases left in between. CDR3 coding DNA: TGTGCCAGCAGCGCGGACAGTCCCCTGGAGACCCAGTACTTC. Amino acid sequence: CASSADSPLETQYF.

This clone was seen at least ten times. The chain employs TRBV23-1 and TRBJ2-2, with D tentatively TRBD1 (5 bases). TRBV23-1 is an ORF for which the function is uncertain. V was pared by 2 bases and J by 1 base, with 5 bases between. This CDR3 is 14 amino acids long. DNA for the CDR3: TGCGCCAGCAGTCAACAGGGGAACACCGGGGAGCTGTTTTTT. Residues: CASSQQGNTGELFF.

The chain has TRBV5-4 and TRBJ2-5; D could derive from TRBD1 or TRBD2 (7 bases each). V dropped 3 bases and J dropped 3 bases, with 15 bases sitting between them. The CDR3 consists of 15 residues. The germline V gene encodes CDR1 SGHNT and CDR2 YYREEE (reference sequence). The CDR3 is CASSSETGREETQYF. The CDR3 coding sequence is TGTGCCAGCAGCTCCGAGACAGGGAGGGAAGAGACCCAGTACTTC. The full variable domain, completed using reference TRBV5-4 and TRBJ2-5, is ETGVTQSPTHLIKTRGQQVTLRCSSQSGHNTVSWYQQALGQGPQFIFQYYREEENGRGNFPPRFSGLQFPNYSSELNVNALELDDSALYLCASSSETGREETQYFGPGTRLLVL.

This chain uses TRBV28 with TRBJ1-1; the D gene is possibly TRBD1 (5 bases). The V end lost 6 bases, the J end lost 1 base, and 12 bases lay between the germline ends. The CDR3 is 14 amino acids. In germline, CDR1 is MDHEN, CDR2 SYDVKM. The CDR3 nucleotides are TGTGCCAGCAGGCGCCTAGACAGGAACACTGAAGCTTTCTTT. Translating it yields CASRRLDRNTEAFF.

CDR3 coding DNA: TGTGCCAGCAGCGAAGCGGCTCGGGGCTACACCTTC. Translated, it gives CASSEAARGYTF. The chain has TRBV9 and TRBJ1-2; D remains unclear. The CDR3 is made up of 12 amino acids. Trimming left V 3 bases short and J 8 bases short, with 11 bases between. Germline CDR1 SGDLS, CDR2 YYNGEE.

The chain has TRBV27 and TRBJ2-6; maybe TRBD1 (5 bases). Germline lookup yields CDR1 MNHEY and CDR2 SMNVEV (reference sequence). The V end lost 5 bases, the J end lost 0 bases, and 14 bases lay between the germline ends. This CDR3 has 17 residues. The CDR3 region has the DNA TGTGCCAGCAGTCCAATTACAGGACCCTCTGGGGCCAACGTCCTGACTTTC. This translates into CASSPITGPSGANVLTF.